The T cell receptor (beta chain) described here comes from a study of response to subunit inactivated influenza vaccine (dated by TCRdb to 2017 to 2018). Notes on the research overall: Deep quantitative T cell receptor repertoire profiling was used in the study to track responses to a trivalent subunit inactivated influenza vaccine. Study-wide findings and limitations: It was suggested by the authors that each seasonal influenza vaccination may recruit only a limited number of new T cells.

Regarding this clonotype: Its antigen has not been determined. Qualities for individual bases were not recorded, and no much larger clone is one base off.

CDR3 length: 16 amino acids, cysteine to phenylalanine. Solely the CDR3 DNA is kept, with 48 bases framed from the first base. CDR1 MNHEY and CDR2 SVGEGT are derived from the germline V gene. Relative to germline, V is missing 4 bases and J is missing 8 bases, with 14 bases of the junction outside any gene match. Libraries were prepared through RT-PCR. Sequencer: Illumina HiSeq 2500. The public sequencing data were trimmed at Q25 with fastp and processed into clonotypes with MiXCR by TCRdb, which kept only in-frame beta chains. One record per CDR3 amino acid sequence lists the most common genes and DNA. The table for this sample lists roughly 650,000 distinct CDR3 sequences; roughly 14% of them were counted only once. Jointly, the top ten make up more than 9% of the sample.

The chain was built from TRBV6-2 or TRBV6-3 and TRBJ2-4, with 7 bases aligning to TRBD1. The sequencing here drew on PBMCs from blood, taken less than 13 days after vaccination. This receptor was taken from a man in his fifties or sixties who received an inactivated influenza vaccine. Donor details come from another sample of the same person, matched by shared clones. The CDR3 has the sequence CASSFVPDRRTYIQYF. Read as DNA, the sequence is TGTGCCAGCAGTTTCGTCCCGGACAGGCGGACATACATTCAGTACTTC.